The 5 T cell receptor beta chains reported below all come from one sample, sequenced in a study of T-cell reconstitution after alpha-beta-depleted transplantation in children. Unique molecular identifiers tagged the TCRbeta library. TCRdb recomputed calls from the PCR reads with MiXCR, one row per CDR3 protein. The repertoire holds approximately 500,000 distinct CDR3 sequences, with roughly a tenth as singletons. The sample was PBMCs, taken before TCRalphabeta/CD19-depleted stem cell transplant. These TCRs come from a child aged 2-15 years with inherited bone marrow failure, due to receive a stem cell transplant.

The V call is TRBV20-1, the J call TRBJ2-7; D remains ambiguous. The germline V and J ends were trimmed by 5 bases and 5 bases, with 16 bases remaining between them. The CDR3 covers 13 residues. Germline values: CDR1 DFQATT, CDR2 SNEGSKA (reference sequence). This CDR3 is CSAFHDKFHEQYF. CDR3 in DNA: TGCAGTGCTTTCCACGACAAATTCCACGAGCAGTACTTC.

This clonotype was seen many times. The gene calls are TRBV18 and TRBJ2-5, with D unclear. Looked up from germline, CDR1 is KGHSH and CDR2 is LQKENI. V lost 8 bases and J lost 5, with 9 bases in between. CDR3 size: 11 residues. The CDR3 region is CASSPGETQYF. As DNA, the CDR3 is TGTGCCAGCAGCCCCGGGGAGACCCAGTACTTC.

This clonotype was recorded a few times. The chain uses TRBV10-3 and TRBJ2-7; no clear D gene. The germline CDR1 and CDR2 sequences are ENHRY and SYGVKD. Trimming stripped 2 bases from V and 3 bases from J, with 5 bases between. The CDR3 contains 12 residues. Here the CDR3 reads CAISEAVYEQYF. CDR3 nucleotides: TGTGCCATCAGTGAGGCCGTCTACGAGCAGTACTTC.

Ten or more counts support this clonotype. The V and J genes are TRBV24-1 and TRBJ2-7; a possible D gene is TRBD2 (6 bases). CDR3 size: 13 residues. Trimming cost V 10 bases and J 4 bases, with 16 bases left between them. Germline lookup yields CDR1 KGHDR and CDR2 SFDVKD. The CDR3 sequence is CATQGGGGYEQYF. The CDR3 DNA follows: TGTGCCACGCAGGGTGGCGGAGGGTACGAGCAGTACTTC.

This clonotype came up many times. The chain joins TRBV5-6 to TRBJ2-5, with 9 positions matching TRBD1. The V and J ends lost 4 bases and 5 bases, in that order; junction bases with no gene match: 9. This CDR3 region has 15 residues. The germline V gene encodes CDR1 SGHDT and CDR2 YYEEEE. CDR3: CASSPTDRGGETQYF. The CDR3 DNA reads TGTGCCAGCAGCCCAACGGACAGGGGAGGGGAGACCCAGTACTTC.